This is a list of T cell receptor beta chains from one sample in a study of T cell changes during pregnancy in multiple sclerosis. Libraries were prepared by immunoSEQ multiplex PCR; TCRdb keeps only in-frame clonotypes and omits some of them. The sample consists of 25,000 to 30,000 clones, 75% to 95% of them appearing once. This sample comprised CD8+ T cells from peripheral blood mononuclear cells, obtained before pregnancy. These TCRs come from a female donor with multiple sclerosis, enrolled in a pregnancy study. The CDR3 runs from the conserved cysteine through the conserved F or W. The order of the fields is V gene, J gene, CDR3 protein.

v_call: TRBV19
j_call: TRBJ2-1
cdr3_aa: CASSNKGQGPYNEQFF

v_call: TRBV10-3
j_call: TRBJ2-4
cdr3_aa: CAISESYDRAKNIQYF

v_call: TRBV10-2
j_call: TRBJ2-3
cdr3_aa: CASSGTSGRALDTQYF

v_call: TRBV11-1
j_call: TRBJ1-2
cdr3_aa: CASRSRDNYYGYTF

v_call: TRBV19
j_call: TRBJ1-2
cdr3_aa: CASSIDTTGNYYGYTF

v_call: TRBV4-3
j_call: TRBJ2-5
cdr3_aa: CASSSRDRDQETQYF

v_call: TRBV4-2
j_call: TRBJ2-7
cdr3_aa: CASSQDMASGSYEQYF

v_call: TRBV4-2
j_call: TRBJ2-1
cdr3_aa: CASSQEGLAGELNEQFF

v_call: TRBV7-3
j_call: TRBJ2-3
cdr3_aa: CASSRRQAGSDTQYF

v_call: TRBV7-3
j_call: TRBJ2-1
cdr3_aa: CASSNYGGGEQFF

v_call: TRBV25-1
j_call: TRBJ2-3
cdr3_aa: CAISGTGVVDTQYF

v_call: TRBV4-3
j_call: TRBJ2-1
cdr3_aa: CASSPEASGRAFNEQFF

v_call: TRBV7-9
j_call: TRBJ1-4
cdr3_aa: CASRRQGDEKLFF

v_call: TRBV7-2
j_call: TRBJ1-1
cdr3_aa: CASSSRLFSDTEAFF

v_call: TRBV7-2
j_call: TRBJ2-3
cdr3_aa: CASRPSGRSDTQYF

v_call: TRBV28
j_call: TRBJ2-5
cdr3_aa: CASSLLLAGEQGTQYF

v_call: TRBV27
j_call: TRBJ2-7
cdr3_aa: CASSSLNSYEQYF

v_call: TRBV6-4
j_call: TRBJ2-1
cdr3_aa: CASSDGAGENEQFF

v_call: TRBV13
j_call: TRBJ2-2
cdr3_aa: CASSPGTTGELFF

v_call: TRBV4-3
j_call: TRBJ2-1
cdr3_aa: CASSQAGGSVDEQFF

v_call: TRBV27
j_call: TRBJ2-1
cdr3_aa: CASSLTPFGATSGRIYNEQFF

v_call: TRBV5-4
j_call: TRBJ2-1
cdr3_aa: CASSLPGLAGGNYNEQFF

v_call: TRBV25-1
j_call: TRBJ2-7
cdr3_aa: CASGGGAYEQYF

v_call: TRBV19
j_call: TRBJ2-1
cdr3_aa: CASSDAGEANEQFF

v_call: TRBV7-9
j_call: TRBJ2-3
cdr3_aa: CASSPTSGSSTDTQYF

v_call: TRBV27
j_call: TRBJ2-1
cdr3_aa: CASSLNGARYNEQFF

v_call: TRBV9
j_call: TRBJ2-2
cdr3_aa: CASSVGAGRGGELFF